This TCR beta chain emerged from a study of blood T cell repertoires in COVID-19 (dated by TCRdb to between 2020 and 2021). As for the study more broadly: Collaborator samples came from the United States, Italy and Spain and covered acute and convalescent phases of COVID-19. A de-identified subject ID, COVID-19 status, age in years and sex were almost always included in the sample metadata. The samples were drawn from two sources: the first 160 participants of the ongoing ImmuneRACE study, and 1,200 or so subjects contributed by 6 global collaborators. A freely available public database, intended as a resource for researchers studying the immune response to SARS-CoV-2, is where the repertoires were released. The prospective study material was composed of cDNA or gDNA derived from T cells, B-cell-depleted T cells, or PBMCs. Where available, HLA class I and class II types were obtained from metadata supplied by the sample provider rather than from assay-based typing. Subjects who had been exposed to COVID-19, were actively infected with it, or had recovered from it provided the deeply sampled blood TCRbeta repertoires that made up the dataset. Study-level results and caveats: The amount of clinical and demographic metadata varied by source and participant and was provided uncurated.

CDR1 SGHRS and CDR2 YFSETQ were looked up in the germline V gene. V is cut by 2 bases and J by 1 base, and the space between the germline ends is 15 bases. The CDR3 spans 16 residues, from the cysteine through the phenylalanine. Only the CDR3 region is kept as DNA, spanning 48 bases read in frame from base 1. The immunoSEQ Assay, a bias-controlled multiplex PCR, was used to amplify TCRbeta CDR3 regions from genomic DNA. The authors' analysis ran thus. Within the assay, amplification of reference gene primers was used to estimate how many nucleated cells each sample contained. To quantify the absolute abundance of each unique TCRbeta CDR3 rearrangement, sequence reads were collapsed and filtered. For each sample, productive Simpson clonality was calculated as the square root of Simpson's diversity index over productive rearrangements. TCRdb mirrors the immuneACCESS table, restricted to in-frame sequences. Some clones are absent from its copies; in checked studies, under half trace to an unresolved V gene, and the reason for the others is unknown. V, J and clone size derive from that table, while D and trimming were established from the DNA sequence. The sample includes over 200,000 clones, with over 75% observed a single time. The ten largest clones capture roughly 15% of the sample.

Participants in the prospective study were enrolled through a virtual design, were aged about 18 to 100 years, and lived in about 25 United States geographic areas. Cohort assignment in the prospective study relied on participant-reported clinical history from a screening survey and a study questionnaire. For ImmuneRACE Cohort 3, a participant was defined as recovered based on two consecutive negative NP/OP PCR tests, clearance by a healthcare professional, or resolution of symptoms. In the prospective study, whole blood, serum and a nasopharyngeal or oropharyngeal swab were collected from each participant by mobile phlebotomists. Additional blood draws and questionnaires over an approximately two-month period could optionally be provided by prospective study participants. Blood samples from the prospective study were shipped frozen or at room temperature prior to DNA extraction. Note on this clone: There is no known antigen for this receptor. The sample holds no much larger clone one base away, and base qualities are not on file.

The receptor chain draws on TRBV5-1 and TRBJ1-1, with the D gene not confidently named. Sequencing used PBMCs or T cells enriched from blood (not recorded which). The TCR comes from a man between 18 and 29 years old who had recovered from COVID-19. The CDR3 region has the sequence CASSFVPPGENTEAFF. At the DNA level, the sequence is TGCGCCAGCAGCTTCGTACCCCCGGGAGAGAACACTGAAGCTTTCTTT.